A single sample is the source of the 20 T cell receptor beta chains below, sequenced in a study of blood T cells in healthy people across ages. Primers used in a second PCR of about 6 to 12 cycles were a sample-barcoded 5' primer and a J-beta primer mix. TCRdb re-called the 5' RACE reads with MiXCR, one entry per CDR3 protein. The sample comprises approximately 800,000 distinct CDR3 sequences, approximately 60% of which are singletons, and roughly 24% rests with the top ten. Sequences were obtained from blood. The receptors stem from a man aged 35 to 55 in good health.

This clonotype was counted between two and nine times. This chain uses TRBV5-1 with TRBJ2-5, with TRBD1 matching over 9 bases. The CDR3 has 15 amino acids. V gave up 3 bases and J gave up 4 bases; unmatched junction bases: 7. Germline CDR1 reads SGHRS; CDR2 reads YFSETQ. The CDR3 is CASSSTGGALETQYF. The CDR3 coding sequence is TGCGCCAGCAGCTCTACAGGGGGCGCCTTAGAGACCCAGTACTTC.

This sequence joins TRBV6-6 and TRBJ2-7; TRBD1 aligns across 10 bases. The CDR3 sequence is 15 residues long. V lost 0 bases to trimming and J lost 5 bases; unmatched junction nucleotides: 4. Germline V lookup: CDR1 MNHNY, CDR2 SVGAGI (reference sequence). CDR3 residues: CASSYSGQGLNEQYF. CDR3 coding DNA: TGTGCCAGCAGTTACTCGGGACAGGGGTTAAACGAGCAGTACTTC.

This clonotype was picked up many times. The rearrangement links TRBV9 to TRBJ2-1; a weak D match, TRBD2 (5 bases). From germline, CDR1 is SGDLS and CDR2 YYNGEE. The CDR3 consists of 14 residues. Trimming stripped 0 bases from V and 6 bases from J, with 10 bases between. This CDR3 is CASSVATRTNEQFF. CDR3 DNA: TGTGCCAGCAGCGTAGCTACTAGGACCAATGAGCAGTTCTTC. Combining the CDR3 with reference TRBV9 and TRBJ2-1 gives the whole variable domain DSGVTQTPKHLITATGQRVTLRCSPRSGDLSVYWYQQSLDQGLQFLIQYYNGEERAKGNILERFSAQQFPDLHSELNLSSLELGDSALYFCASSVATRTNEQFFGPGTRLTVL.

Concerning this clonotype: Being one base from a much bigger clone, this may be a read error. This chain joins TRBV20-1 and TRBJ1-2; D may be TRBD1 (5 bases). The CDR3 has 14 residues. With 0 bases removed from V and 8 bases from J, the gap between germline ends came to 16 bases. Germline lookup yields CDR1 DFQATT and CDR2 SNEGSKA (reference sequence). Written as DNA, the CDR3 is TGCAGTGCTAGAGATGCATCCAGGGTTCGGGGCTACACCTTC. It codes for CSARDASRVRGYTF.

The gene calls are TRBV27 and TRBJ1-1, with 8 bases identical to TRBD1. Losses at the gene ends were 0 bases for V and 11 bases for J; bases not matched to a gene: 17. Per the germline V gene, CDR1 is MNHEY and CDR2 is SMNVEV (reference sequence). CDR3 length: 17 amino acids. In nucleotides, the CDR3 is TGTGCCAGCAGTTTATCCCGTCGACAGGGGATGGGAAGGGAGGCTTTCTTT. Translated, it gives CASSLSRRQGMGREAFF.

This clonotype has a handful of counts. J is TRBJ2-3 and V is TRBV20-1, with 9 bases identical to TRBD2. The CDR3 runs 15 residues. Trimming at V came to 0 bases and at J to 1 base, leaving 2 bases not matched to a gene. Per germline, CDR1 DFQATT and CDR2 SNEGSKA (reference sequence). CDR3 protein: CSARERTSGTDTQYF. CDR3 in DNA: TGCAGTGCTAGAGAAAGGACTAGCGGCACAGATACGCAGTATTTT.

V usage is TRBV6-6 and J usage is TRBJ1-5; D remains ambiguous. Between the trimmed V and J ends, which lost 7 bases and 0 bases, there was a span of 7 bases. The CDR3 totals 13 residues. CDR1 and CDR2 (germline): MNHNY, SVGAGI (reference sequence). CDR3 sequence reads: CASITPSNQPQHF. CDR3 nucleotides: TGTGCCAGCATTACCCCTAGCAATCAGCCCCAGCATTTT.

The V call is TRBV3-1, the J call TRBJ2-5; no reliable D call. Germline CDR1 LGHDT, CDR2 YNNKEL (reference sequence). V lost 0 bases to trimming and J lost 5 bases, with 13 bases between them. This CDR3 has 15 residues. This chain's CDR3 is CASSQETRVDETQYF. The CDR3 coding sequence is TGTGCCAGCAGCCAAGAGACCAGAGTTGATGAGACCCAGTACTTC.

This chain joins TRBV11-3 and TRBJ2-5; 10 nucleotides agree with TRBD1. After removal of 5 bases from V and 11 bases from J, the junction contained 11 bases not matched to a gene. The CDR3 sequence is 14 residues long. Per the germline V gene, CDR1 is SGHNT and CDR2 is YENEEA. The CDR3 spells CASSNGQGVREQYF. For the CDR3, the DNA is TGTGCCAGCAGCAACGGACAGGGGGTCCGGGAGCAGTACTTC.

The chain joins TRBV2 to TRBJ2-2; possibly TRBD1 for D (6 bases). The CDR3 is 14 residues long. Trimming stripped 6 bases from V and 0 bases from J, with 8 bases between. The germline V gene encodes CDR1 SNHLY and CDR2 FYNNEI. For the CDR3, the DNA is TGTGCCAGCAGGACAGGTTCGAACACCGGGGAGCTGTTTTTT. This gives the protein CASRTGSNTGELFF. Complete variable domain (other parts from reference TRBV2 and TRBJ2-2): EPEVTQTPSHQVTQMGQEVILRCVPISNHLYFYWYRQILGQKVEFLVSFYNNEISEKSEIFDDQFSVERPDGSNFTLKIRSTKLEDSAMYFCASRTGSNTGELFFGEGSRLTVL.

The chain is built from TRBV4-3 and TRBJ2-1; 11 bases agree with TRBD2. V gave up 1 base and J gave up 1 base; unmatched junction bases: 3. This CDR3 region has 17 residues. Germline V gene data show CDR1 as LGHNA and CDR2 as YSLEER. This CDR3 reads CASSQGGTSGSYNEQFF. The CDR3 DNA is TGCGCCAGCAGCCAAGGGGGGACTAGCGGATCCTACAATGAGCAGTTCTTC.

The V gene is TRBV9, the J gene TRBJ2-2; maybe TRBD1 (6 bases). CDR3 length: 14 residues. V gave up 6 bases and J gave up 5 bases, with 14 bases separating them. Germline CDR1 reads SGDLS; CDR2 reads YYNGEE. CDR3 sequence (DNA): TGTGCCAGCACCACGGAAGGGGGAACCGGGGAGCTGTTTTTT. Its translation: CASTTEGGTGELFF.

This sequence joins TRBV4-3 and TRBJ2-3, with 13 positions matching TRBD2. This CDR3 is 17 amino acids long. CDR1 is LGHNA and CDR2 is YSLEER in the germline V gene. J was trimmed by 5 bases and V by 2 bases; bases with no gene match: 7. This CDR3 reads CASSQIGLAGERDTQYF. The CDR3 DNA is TGCGCCAGCAGCCAAATAGGACTAGCGGGAGAGCGAGATACGCAGTATTTT.

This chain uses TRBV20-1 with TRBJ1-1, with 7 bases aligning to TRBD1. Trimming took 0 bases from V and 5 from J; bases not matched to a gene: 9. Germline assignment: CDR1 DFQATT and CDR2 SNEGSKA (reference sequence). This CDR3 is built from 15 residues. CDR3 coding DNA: TGCAGTGCTAGAGATCTGAGGGGGCTCGGGACTGAAGCTTTCTTT. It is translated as CSARDLRGLGTEAFF.

The CDR3 nucleotides are TGTGCCAGCAGCCAGACTAGCGGGAGCCCCTACGAGCAGTACTTC. Protein: CASSQTSGSPYEQYF. V usage is TRBV4-2 and J usage is TRBJ2-7, with 12 bases identical to TRBD2. After removal of 3 bases from V and 2 bases from J, the junction contained 2 bases not matched to a gene. In germline, CDR1 is LGHNA, CDR2 YNFKEQ. The CDR3 loop spans 15 amino acids.

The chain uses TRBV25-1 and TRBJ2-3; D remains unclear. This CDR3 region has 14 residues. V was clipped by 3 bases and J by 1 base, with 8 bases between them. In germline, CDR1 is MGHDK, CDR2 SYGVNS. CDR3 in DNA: TGTGCCAGCAGTGAGAGTTTTGGCACAGATACGCAGTATTTT. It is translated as CASSESFGTDTQYF. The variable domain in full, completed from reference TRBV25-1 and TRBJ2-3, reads EADIYQTPRYLVIGTGKKITLECSQTMGHDKMYWYQQDPGMELHLIHYSYGVNSTEKGDLSSESTVSRIRTEHFPLTLESARPSHTSQYLCASSESFGTDTQYFGPGTRLTVL.

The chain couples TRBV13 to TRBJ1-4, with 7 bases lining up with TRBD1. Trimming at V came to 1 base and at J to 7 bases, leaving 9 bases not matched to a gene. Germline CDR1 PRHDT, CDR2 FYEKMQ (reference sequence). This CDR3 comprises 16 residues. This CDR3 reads CASSLARRQGGEKLFF. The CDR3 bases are TGTGCCAGCAGCTTAGCTCGCCGACAGGGAGGTGAAAAACTGTTTTTT.

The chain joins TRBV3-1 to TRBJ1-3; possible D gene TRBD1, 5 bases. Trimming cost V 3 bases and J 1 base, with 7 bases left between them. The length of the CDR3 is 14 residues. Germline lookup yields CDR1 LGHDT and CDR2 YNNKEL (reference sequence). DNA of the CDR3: TGTGCCAGCAGCCAGGGGACTTCTGGAAACACCATATATTTT. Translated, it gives CASSQGTSGNTIYF.

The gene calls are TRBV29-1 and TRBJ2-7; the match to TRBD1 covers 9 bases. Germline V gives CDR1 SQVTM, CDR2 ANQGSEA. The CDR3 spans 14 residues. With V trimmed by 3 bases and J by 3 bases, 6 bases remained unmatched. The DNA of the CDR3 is TGCAGCGTTGATCGGGACAGGGCTGTCTACGAGCAGTACTTC. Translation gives CSVDRDRAVYEQYF.

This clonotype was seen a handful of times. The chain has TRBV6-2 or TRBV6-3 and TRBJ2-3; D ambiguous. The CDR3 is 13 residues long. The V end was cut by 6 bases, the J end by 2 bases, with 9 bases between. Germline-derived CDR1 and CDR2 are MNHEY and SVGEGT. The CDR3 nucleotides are TGTGCCAGCAGCGTGACGAACACAGATACGCAGTATTTT. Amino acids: CASSVTNTDTQYF.